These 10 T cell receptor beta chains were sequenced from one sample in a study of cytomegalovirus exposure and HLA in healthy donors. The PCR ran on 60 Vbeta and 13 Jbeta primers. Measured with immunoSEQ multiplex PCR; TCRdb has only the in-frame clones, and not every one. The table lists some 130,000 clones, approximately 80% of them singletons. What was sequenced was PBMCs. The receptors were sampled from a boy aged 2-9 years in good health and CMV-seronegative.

This CDR3 reads CASTMRTSGSYSYNEQFF. The CDR3 DNA follows: TGTGCCAGCACCATGAGGACTAGCGGGAGCTACTCCTACAATGAGCAGTTCTTC. V is TRBV2 and J is TRBJ2-1, with 13 positions matching TRBD2. J lost 0 bases, V lost 7 bases, and 9 bases had no gene match. The CDR3 totals 18 residues. Germline CDR1 reads SNHLY; CDR2 reads FYNNEI.

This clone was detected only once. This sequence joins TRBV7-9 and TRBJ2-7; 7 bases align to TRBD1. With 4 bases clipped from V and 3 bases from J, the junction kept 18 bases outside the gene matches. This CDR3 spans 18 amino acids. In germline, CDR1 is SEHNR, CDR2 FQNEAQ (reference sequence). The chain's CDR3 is CASSSLQGSHHLGYEQYV. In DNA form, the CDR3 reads TGTGCCAGCAGCTCCCTACAGGGGTCGCATCACCTAGGCTACGAGCAGTACGTC.

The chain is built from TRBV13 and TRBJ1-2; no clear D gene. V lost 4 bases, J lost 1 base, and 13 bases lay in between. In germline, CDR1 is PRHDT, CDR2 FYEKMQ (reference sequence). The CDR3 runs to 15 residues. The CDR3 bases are TGTGCCAGCAGCTCCGGCGGCTCGGGTAACTATGGCTACACCTTC. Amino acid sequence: CASSSGGSGNYGYTF.

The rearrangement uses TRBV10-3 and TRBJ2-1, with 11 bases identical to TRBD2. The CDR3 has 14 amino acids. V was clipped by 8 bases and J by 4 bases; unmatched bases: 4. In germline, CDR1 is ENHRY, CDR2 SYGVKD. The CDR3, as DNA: TGTGCCATCCAAGGGACTAGCGGTTACAATGAGCAGTTCTTC. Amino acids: CAIQGTSGYNEQFF.

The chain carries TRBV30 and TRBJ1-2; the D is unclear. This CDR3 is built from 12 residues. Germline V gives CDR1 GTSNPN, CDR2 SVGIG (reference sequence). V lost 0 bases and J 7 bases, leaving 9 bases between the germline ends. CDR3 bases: TGTGCCTGGAGTGTACTAGGGTTTGGCTACACCTTC. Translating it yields CAWSVLGFGYTF.

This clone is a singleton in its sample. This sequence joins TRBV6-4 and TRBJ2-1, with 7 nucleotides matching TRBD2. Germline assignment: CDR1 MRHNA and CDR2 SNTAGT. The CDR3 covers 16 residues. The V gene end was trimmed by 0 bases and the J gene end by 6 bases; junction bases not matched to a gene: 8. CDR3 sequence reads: CASSDSGAGEVNEQFF. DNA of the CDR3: TGTGCCAGCAGTGACTCTGGGGCGGGAGAGGTCAATGAGCAGTTCTTC.

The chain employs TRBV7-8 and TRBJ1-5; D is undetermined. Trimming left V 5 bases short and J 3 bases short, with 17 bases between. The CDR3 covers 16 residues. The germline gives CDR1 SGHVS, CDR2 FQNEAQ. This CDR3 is CASSPLVGQHNQPQHF. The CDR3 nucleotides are TGTGCCAGCAGCCCCCTTGTTGGGCAGCACAATCAGCCCCAGCATTTT.

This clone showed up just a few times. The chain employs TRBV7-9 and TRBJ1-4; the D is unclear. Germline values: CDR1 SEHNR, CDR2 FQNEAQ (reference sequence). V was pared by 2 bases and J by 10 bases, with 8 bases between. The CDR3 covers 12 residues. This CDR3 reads CASSLWFGKLFF. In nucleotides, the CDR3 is TGTGCCAGCAGCTTATGGTTCGGAAAACTGTTTTTT.

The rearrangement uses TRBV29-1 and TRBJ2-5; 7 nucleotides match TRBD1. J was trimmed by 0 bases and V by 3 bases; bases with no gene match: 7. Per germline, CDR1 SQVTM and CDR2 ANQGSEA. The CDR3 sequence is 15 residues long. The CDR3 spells CSVDYGTVYQETQYF. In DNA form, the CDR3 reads TGCAGCGTTGACTATGGGACAGTGTACCAAGAGACCCAGTACTTC.

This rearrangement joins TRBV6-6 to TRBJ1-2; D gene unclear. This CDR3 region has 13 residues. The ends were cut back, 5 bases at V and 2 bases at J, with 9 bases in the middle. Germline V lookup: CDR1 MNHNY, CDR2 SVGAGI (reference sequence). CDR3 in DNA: TGTGCCAGCAGTCTTACAAACAACTATGGCTACACCTTC. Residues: CASSLTNNYGYTF.